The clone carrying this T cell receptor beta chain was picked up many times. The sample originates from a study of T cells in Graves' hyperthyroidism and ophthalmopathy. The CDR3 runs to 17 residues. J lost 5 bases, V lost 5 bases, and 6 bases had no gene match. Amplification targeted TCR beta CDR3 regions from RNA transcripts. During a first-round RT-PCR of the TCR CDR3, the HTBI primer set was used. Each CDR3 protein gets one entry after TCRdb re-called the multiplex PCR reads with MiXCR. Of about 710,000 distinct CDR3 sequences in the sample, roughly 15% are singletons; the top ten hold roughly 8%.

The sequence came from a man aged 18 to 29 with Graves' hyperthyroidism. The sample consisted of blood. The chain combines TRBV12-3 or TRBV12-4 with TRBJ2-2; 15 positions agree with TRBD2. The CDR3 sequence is CASSPLGLAGGTGELFF. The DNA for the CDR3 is TGTGCCAGCAGTCCCCTGGGACTAGCGGGAGGTACCGGGGAGCTGTTTTTT.